Included here is one T cell receptor beta chain sequence, with context. Its target is unknown. CDR1 and CDR2 from the germline V gene are SEHNR and FQNEAQ (reference sequence). Unmatched junction bases numbered 5, after V lost 5 bases and J lost 1 base. This CDR3 has 15 amino acids. This specimen comes from a study of OX40 agonist ivuxolimab in advanced cancers. The wider study: Patients enrolled in dose escalation were diagnosed with hepatocellular carcinoma, melanoma, renal cell or head and neck cancer. It was permissible to have had prior anti-PD-1, anti-PD-L1 or anti-CTLA-4 therapy, and under 45% had some. Study-wide points: On average, CD8+ T cells showed a greater number of expanded clones than CD4+.

The protocol was immunoSEQ multiplex PCR, while the TCRdb copy is restricted to in-frame clones and leaves out a portion. The sample includes approximately 65,000 clones, about nine tenths of them seen just once. The chain is built from TRBV7-9 and TRBJ1-1, with TRBD1 matching 9 bases. The TCR originated in an adult with an advanced solid tumor such as melanoma, head and neck, liver or kidney cancer. The sequencing used CD4+ or CD8+ T cells sorted from blood, collected in a trial of the OX40 agonist ivuxolimab. In nucleotides, the CDR3 is TGTGCCAGCAGCCGGGGGACAGGGCGGAACACTGAAGCTTTCTTT. Its translation: CASSRGTGRNTEAFF.